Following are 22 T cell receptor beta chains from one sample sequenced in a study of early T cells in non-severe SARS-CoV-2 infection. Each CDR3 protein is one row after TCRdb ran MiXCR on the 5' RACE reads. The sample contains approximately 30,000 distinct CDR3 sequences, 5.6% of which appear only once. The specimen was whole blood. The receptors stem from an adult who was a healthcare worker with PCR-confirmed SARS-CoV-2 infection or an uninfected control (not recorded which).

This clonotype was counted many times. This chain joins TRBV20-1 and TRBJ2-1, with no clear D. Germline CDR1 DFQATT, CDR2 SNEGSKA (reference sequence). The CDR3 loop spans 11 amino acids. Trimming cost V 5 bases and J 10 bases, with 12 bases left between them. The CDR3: CSAVNQDEQFF. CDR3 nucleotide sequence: TGCAGTGCTGTTAACCAGGACGAGCAGTTCTTC.

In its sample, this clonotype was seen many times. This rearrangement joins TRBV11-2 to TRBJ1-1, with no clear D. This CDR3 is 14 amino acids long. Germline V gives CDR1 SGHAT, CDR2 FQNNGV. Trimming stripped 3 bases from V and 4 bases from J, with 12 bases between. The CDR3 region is CASSFRGKGTEAFF. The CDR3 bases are TGTGCCAGCAGCTTTCGGGGTAAGGGCACTGAAGCTTTCTTT.

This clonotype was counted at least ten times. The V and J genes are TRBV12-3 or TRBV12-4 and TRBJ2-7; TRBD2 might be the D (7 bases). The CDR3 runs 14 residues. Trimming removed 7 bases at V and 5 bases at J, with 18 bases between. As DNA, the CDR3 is TGTGCCAGCACTCTTGGGGGGGCTCGCGACGAGCAGTACTTC. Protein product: CASTLGGARDEQYF.

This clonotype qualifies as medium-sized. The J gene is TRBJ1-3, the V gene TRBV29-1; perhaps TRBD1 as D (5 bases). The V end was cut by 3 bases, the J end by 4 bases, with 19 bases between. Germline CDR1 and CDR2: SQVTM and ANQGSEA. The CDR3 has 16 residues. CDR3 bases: TGCAGCGTTGAGGCCCCCCCAGCAGGGTCGGGAAACACCATATATTTT. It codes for CSVEAPPAGSGNTIYF.

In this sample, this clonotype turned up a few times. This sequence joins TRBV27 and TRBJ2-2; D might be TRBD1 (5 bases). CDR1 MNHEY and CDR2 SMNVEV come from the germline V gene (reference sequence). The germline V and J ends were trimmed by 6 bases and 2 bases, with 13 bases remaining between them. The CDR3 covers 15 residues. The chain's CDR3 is CASSFGAGNTGELFF. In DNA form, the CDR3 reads TGTGCCAGCAGCTTTGGGGCCGGTAACACCGGGGAGCTGTTTTTT.

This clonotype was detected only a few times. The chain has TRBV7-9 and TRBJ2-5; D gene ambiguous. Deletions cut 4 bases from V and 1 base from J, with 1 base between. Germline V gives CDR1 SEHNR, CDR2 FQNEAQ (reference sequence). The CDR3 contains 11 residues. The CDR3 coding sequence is TGTGCCAGCAGCTCCCAAGAGACCCAGTACTTC. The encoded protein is CASSSQETQYF. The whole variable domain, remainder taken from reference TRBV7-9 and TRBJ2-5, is DTGVSQNPRHKITKRGQNVTFRCDPISEHNRLYWYRQTLGQGPEFLTYFQNEAQLEKSRLLSDRFSAERPKGSFSTLEIQRTEQGDSAMYLCASSSQETQYFGPGTRLLVL.

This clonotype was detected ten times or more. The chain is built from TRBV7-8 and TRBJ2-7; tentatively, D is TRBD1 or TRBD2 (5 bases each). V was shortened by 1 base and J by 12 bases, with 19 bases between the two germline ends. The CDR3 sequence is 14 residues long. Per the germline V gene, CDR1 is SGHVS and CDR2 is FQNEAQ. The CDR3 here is CASSLVQRGSVLYF. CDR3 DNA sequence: TGTGCCAGCAGCTTAGTGCAGAGGGGTTCGGTGTTGTACTTC.

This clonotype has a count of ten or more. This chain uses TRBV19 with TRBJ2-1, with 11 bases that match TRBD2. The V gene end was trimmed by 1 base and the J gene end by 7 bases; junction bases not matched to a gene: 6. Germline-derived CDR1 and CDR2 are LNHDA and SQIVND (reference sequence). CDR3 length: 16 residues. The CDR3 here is CASSIGLAGSLNEQFF. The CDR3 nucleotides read TGTGCCAGTAGTATAGGACTAGCGGGATCGCTAAATGAGCAGTTCTTC.

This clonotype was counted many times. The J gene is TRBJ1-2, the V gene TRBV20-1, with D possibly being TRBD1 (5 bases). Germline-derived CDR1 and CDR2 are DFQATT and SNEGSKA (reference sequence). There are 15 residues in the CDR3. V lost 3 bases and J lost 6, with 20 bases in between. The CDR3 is CSASSQGGVIDGYTF. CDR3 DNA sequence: TGCAGTGCTAGCTCCCAGGGAGGGGTAATTGATGGCTACACCTTC.

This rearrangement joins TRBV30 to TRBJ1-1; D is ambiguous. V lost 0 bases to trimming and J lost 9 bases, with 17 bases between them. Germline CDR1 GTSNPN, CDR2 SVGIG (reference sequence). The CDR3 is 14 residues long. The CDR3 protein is CAWSVLAGGQKAFF. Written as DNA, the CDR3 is TGTGCCTGGAGTGTATTAGCCGGCGGCCAAAAAGCTTTCTTT.

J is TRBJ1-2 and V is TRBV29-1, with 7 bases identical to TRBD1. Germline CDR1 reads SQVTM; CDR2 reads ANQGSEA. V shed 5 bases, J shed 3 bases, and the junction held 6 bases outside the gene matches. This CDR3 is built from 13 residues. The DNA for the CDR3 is TGCAGCGTTCATTCCGGGACAGACTATGGCTACACCTTC. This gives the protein CSVHSGTDYGYTF. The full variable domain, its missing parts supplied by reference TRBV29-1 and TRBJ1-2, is SAVISQKPSRDICQRGTSLTIQCQVDSQVTMMFWYRQQPGQSLTLIATANQGSEATYESGFVIDKFPISRPNLTFSTLTVSNMSPEDSSIYLCSVHSGTDYGYTFGSGTRLTVV.

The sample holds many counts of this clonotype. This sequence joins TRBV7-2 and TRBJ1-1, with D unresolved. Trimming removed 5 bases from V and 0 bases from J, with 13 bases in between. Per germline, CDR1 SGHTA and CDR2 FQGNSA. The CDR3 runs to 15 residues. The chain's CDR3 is CASSLQSSMNTEAFF. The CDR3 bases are TGTGCCAGCAGCCTCCAAAGTTCTATGAACACTGAAGCTTTCTTT.

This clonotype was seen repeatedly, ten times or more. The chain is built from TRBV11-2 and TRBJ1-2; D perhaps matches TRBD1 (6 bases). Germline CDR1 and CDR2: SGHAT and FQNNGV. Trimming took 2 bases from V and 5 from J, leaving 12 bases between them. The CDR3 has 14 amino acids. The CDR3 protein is CASSLSRTEYGYTF. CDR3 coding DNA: TGTGCCAGCAGCTTATCCCGGACAGAATATGGCTACACCTTC.

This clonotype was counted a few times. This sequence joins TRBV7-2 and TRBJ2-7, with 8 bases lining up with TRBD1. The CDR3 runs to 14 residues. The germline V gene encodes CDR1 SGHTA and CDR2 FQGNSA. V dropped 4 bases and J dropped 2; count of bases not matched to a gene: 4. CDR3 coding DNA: TGTGCCAGCAGCTCCGACAGGGGAGCCTACGAGCAGTACTTC. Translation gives CASSSDRGAYEQYF. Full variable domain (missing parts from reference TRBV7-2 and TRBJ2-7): GAGVSQSPSNKVTEKGKDVELRCDPISGHTALYWYRQSLGQGLEFLIYFQGNSAPDKSGLPSDRFSAERTGGSVSTLTIQRTQQEDSAVYLCASSSDRGAYEQYFGPGTRLTVT.

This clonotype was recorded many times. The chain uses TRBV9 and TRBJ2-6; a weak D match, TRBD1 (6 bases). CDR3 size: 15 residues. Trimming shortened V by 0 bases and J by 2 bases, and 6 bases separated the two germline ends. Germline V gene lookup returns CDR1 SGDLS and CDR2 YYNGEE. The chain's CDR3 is CASSVEGAGANVLTF. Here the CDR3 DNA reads TGTGCCAGCAGCGTAGAGGGGGCTGGGGCCAACGTCCTGACTTTC.

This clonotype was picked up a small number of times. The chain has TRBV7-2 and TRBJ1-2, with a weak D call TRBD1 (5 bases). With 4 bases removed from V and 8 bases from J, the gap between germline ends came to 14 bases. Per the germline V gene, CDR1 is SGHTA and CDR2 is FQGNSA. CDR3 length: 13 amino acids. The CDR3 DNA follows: TGTGCCAGCAGCTGGGTGGCAGGGCGGGGCTACACCTTC. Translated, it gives CASSWVAGRGYTF. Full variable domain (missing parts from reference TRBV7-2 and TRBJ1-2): GAGVSQSPSNKVTEKGKDVELRCDPISGHTALYWYRQSLGQGLEFLIYFQGNSAPDKSGLPSDRFSAERTGGSVSTLTIQRTQQEDSAVYLCASSWVAGRGYTFGSGTRLTVV.

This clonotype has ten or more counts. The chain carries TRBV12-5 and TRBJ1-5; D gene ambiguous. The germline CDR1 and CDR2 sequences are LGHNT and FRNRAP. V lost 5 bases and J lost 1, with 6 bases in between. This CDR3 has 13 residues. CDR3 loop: CASGLSSNQPQHF. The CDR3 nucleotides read TGTGCTAGTGGTCTTAGCAGCAATCAGCCCCAGCATTTT.

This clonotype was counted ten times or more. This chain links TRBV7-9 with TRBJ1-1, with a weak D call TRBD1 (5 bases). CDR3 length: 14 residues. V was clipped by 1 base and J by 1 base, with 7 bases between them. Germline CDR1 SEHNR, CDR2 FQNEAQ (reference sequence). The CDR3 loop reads CASSLGQGNTEAFF. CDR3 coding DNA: TGTGCCAGCAGCTTAGGCCAGGGGAACACTGAAGCTTTCTTT.

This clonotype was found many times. The CDR3 region is CASQRESYNEQFF. In nucleotides, the CDR3 is TGTGCCAGTCAGCGGGAGTCCTACAATGAGCAGTTCTTC. V gene TRBV12-3 or TRBV12-4 combines with J gene TRBJ2-1; TRBD2 agrees at 8 bases. J was trimmed by 1 base and V by 9 bases; bases with no gene match: 2. The CDR3 is 13 residues long.

CDR3 DNA sequence: TGCAGTGCTCCCGGGACTAGCGGTTCCTACAATGAGCAGTTCTTC. The encoded protein is CSAPGTSGSYNEQFF. The V and J genes are TRBV20-1 and TRBJ2-1; 11 nucleotides align to TRBD2. The germline gives CDR1 DFQATT, CDR2 SNEGSKA (reference sequence). This CDR3 contains 15 residues. J lost 1 base, V lost 5 bases, and 4 bases had no gene match.

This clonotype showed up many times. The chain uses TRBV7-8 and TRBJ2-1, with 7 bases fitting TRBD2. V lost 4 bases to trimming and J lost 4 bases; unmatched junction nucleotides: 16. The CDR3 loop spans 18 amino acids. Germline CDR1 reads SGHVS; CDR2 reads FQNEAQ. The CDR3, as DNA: TGTGCCAGCAGCTACCCACAGAGGGGAGGGCTCGGTTACAATGAGCAGTTCTTC. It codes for CASSYPQRGGLGYNEQFF.

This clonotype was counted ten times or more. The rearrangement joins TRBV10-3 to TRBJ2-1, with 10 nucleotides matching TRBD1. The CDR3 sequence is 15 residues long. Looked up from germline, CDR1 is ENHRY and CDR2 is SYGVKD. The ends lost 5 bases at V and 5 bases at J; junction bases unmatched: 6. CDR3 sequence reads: CAISSAGTGDNEQFF. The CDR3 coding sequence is TGTGCCATCAGTTCGGCCGGGACAGGGGACAATGAGCAGTTCTTC.